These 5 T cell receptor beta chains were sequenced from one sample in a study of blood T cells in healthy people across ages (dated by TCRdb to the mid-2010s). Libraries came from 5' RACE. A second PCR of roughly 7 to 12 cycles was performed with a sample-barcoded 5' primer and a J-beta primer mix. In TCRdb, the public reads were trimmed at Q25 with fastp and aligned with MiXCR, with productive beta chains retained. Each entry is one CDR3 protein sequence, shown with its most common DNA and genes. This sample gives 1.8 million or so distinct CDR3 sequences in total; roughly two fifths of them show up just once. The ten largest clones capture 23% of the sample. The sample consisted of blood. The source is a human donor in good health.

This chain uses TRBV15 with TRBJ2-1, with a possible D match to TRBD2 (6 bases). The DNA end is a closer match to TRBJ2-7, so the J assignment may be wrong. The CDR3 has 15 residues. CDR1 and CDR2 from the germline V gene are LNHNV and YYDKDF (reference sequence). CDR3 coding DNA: TGTGCCACCAGCAGGACGCTAGCGCTCGACAATGAGCAGTACTTC. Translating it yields CATSRTLALDNEQYF.

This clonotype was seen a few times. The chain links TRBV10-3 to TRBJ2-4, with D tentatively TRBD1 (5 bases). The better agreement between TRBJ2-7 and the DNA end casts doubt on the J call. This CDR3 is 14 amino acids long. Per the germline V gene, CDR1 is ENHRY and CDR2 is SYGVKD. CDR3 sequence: CAIRPETDSYEQYF. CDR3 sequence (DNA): TGTGCCATCAGACCCGAGACAGATAGCTACGAGCAGTACTTC.

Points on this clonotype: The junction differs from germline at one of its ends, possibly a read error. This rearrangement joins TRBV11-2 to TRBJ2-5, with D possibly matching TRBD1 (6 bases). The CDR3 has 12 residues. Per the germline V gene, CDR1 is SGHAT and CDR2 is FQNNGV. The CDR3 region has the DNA TGTGCCAGCAGCTTAGGGGGCAGGGGTTCGTTCTTC. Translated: CASSLGGRGSFF. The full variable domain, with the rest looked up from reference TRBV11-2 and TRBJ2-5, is EAGVAQSPRYKIIEKRQSVAFWCNPISGHATLYWYQQILGQGPKLLIQFQNNGVVDDSQLPKDRFSAERLKGVDSTLKIQPAKLEDSAVYLCASSLGGRGSFFGPGTRLLVL.

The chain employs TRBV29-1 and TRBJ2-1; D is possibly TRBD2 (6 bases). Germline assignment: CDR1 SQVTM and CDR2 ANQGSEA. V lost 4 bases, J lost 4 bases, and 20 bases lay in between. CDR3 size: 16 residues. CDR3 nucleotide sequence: TGCAGCGTTGCCCACGGGGGTCCTGAATTATACAATGAGCAGTTCTTC. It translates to CSVAHGGPELYNEQFF.

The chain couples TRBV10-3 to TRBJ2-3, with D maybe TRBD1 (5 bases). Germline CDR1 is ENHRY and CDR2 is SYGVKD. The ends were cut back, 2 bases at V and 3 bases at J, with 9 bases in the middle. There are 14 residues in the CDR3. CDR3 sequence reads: CAISERGPTDTQYF. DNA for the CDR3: TGTGCCATCAGTGAGAGGGGCCCTACAGATACGCAGTATTTT.